This T cell receptor beta chain derives from a study of T cell repertoires in cytomegalovirus infection. Study at large: CMV infection together with matching HLA type was indicated by public TCR beta signatures.

Each CDR3 protein is one row after TCRdb ran MiXCR on the reads. The sample contains 600,000 to 800,000 distinct CDR3 sequences, 20% to 25% of which appear only once. Notes on the study in general: The cumulative frequency of public TCR beta families distinguished individuals who carried CMV together with the relevant HLA. Within the response measured ex vivo, HLA-C-restricted CMV-specific TCR beta clonotypes were dominant.

A word on this clonotype: Antigen specificity is unknown.

The CDR3 contains 17 residues. The junction had 16 bases not matched to a gene; V was cut back by 3 bases and J by 8 bases. Germline CDR1 and CDR2: MDHEN and SYDVKM. The chain recombines TRBV28 with TRBJ2-1, with 7 bases lining up with TRBD2. Sequenced sample: CD8+ T cells from PBMCs. This sequence was found in a human donor in good health (CMV status not recorded). Some clones in this sample may be carry-over from other donors' samples. The CDR3: CASSFFPPVGGRDEQFF. The CDR3 coding sequence is TGTGCCAGCAGTTTTTTTCCCCCTGTGGGGGGGAGGGATGAGCAGTTCTTC.